Below, 9 T cell receptor beta chains from the same sample are listed, as sequenced in a study of cytomegalovirus exposure and HLA in healthy donors. The PCR had 60 Vbeta and 13 Jbeta primers. Produced via immunoSEQ multiplex PCR; TCRdb's table is partial and in-frame only. The data hold around 110,000 clones, with around 80% observed a single time. Sequencing was carried out using PBMCs. These receptors were taken from a young man in good health and CMV-seropositive.

The chain has TRBV2 and TRBJ1-1; 8 bases are a match to TRBD1. V trimming: 4 bases; J trimming: 6 bases; junction bases outside the gene matches: 10. The CDR3 consists of 15 residues. Per the germline V gene, CDR1 is SNHLY and CDR2 is FYNNEI. DNA of the CDR3: TGTGCCAGCAGTGTTAGCCAGGGGGCTCCCGCTGAAGCTTTCTTT. It yields the protein CASSVSQGAPAEAFF.

The chain employs TRBV9 and TRBJ2-1; tentative D call: TRBD2 (6 bases). V lost 7 bases, J lost 0 bases, and 11 bases lay in between. Germline CDR1 SGDLS, CDR2 YYNGEE. The CDR3 extends over 14 amino acids. CDR3 sequence reads: CASGLGSSYNEQFF. CDR3 nucleotides: TGTGCCAGCGGCCTCGGGAGCTCCTACAATGAGCAGTTCTTC.

The chain links TRBV5-5 to TRBJ1-2; 9 bases fit TRBD1. The ends lost 3 bases at V and 2 bases at J; junction bases unmatched: 11. CDR1 and CDR2 (germline): SGHKS, YYEKEE (reference sequence). CDR3 length equals 17 residues. CDR3: CASSSRDRVSPNYGYTF. CDR3 DNA: TGTGCCAGCAGCTCCCGGGACAGGGTATCGCCGAACTATGGCTACACCTTC.

The chain carries TRBV4-1 and TRBJ1-5; no clear D. Germline CDR1 MGHRA, CDR2 YSYEKL. The CDR3 spans 14 residues. Trimming shortened V by 0 bases and J by 7 bases, and 10 bases separated the two germline ends. CDR3 region: CASSQELLRQPQHF. CDR3 DNA sequence: TGCGCCAGCAGCCAAGAACTTCTCCGGCAGCCCCAGCATTTT.

The gene calls are TRBV7-9 and TRBJ2-3; TRBD2 matches 7 bases. Losses at the gene ends were 7 bases for V and 2 bases for J; bases not matched to a gene: 6. This CDR3 is built from 14 residues. Germline lookup yields CDR1 SEHNR and CDR2 FQNEAQ (reference sequence). Here the CDR3 reads CASTWGGVTDTQYF. CDR3 bases: TGTGCCAGCACCTGGGGGGGGGTCACAGATACGCAGTATTTT.

The gene calls are TRBV7-6 and TRBJ1-5; possibly TRBD1 for D (5 bases). Germline loops: CDR1 SGHVS, CDR2 FNYEAQ. V lost 0 bases to trimming and J lost 1 base, with 16 bases between them. This CDR3 has 18 amino acids. CDR3 in DNA: TGTGCCAGCAGCTTAGCGGTGAGTGACGGGGGAAGCAATCAGCCCCAGCATTTT. Protein: CASSLAVSDGGSNQPQHF.

The J gene is TRBJ1-4, the V gene TRBV4-3; a possible D gene is TRBD1 (5 bases). V gave up 1 base and J gave up 3 bases, with 18 bases separating them. The germline CDR1 and CDR2 sequences are LGHNA and YSLEER. This CDR3 has 18 residues. The CDR3 DNA reads TGCGCCAGCAGCCAAGCGAGATGGGGGGTTGCAGCTAATGAAAAACTGTTTTTT. This codes for CASSQARWGVAANEKLFF.

The chain couples TRBV7-9 to TRBJ2-3; no clear D. V lost 3 bases to trimming and J lost 4 bases, with 5 bases between them. Germline CDR1 is SEHNR and CDR2 is FQNEAQ (reference sequence). CDR3 length: 12 residues. CDR3 loop: CASSFSSDTQYF. In DNA form, the CDR3 reads TGTGCCAGCAGCTTTTCCTCAGATACGCAGTATTTT.

This chain joins TRBV7-9 and TRBJ1-5, with no clear D. There are 12 residues in the CDR3. Germline values: CDR1 SEHNR, CDR2 FQNEAQ (reference sequence). Trimming removed 3 bases at V and 5 bases at J, with 5 bases between. The CDR3 nucleotides are TGTGCCAGCAGCTTCTCGGATCAGCCCCAGCATTTT. This gives the protein CASSFSDQPQHF.